Listed below are T cell receptor beta chains from one sample, sequenced in a study of lymphopenia after photon versus proton radiotherapy. Only in-frame clones appear in the TCRdb table, and some are missing; sequencing was by immunoSEQ multiplex PCR. The sample includes almost 25,000 clones, around four fifths of them seen just once. This sample comprised peripheral blood, obtained from a patient treated with proton-based radiotherapy. These receptors all stem from a woman between 70 and 85 years old with pancreatic cancer. Each CDR3 is given with its conserved first and last residue. D genes are given only for firm matches. Rows give clone size only sometimes, using once, few, many, or a class for an expanded clone.

J,D,size,length,V,CDR3,DNA
TRBJ2-3,NA,NA,16,TRBV4-2,CASSQVGIRGGDTQYF,TGTGCCAGCAGCCAAGTCGGTATCCGGGGTGGGGATACGCAGTATTTT
TRBJ2-1,TRBD2,few,17,TRBV5-1,CASSLAVGAGASNEQFF,TGCGCCAGCAGCTTGGCAGTAGGGGCGGGAGCTAGCAATGAGCAGTTCTTC
TRBJ2-3,NA,NA,15,TRBV5-1,CASSLVPSSTDTQYF,TGCGCCAGCAGCTTGGTTCCGTCTAGCACAGATACGCAGTATTTT
TRBJ1-1,TRBD1,NA,16,TRBV10-3,CAISESQTGVSTEAFF,TGTGCCATCAGTGAGTCTCAGACAGGGGTGTCTACTGAAGCTTTCTTT
TRBJ2-2,TRBD2,NA,15,TRBV6-1,CAARLAGTNTGELFF,TGTGCCGCCCGACTAGCGGGTACTAACACCGGGGAGCTGTTTTTT
TRBJ1-4,NA,NA,16,TRBV25-1,CASSETGQGSNEKLFF,TGTGCCAGCAGTGAGACGGGCCAGGGGTCTAATGAAAAACTGTTTTTT
TRBJ1-2,NA,NA,12,TRBV11-3,CASSLHERGYTF,TGTGCCAGCAGCTTACACGAACGGGGCTACACCTTC
TRBJ2-1,NA,NA,15,TRBV4-3,CASSQGPSSYNEQFF,TGCGCCAGCAGCCAAGGGCCCAGTTCCTACAATGAGCAGTTCTTC
TRBJ2-7,NA,NA,13,TRBV27,CASRPGAGGEQYF,TGTGCCAGCAGGCCCGGGGCCGGGGGCGAGCAGTACTTC
TRBJ2-1,TRBD2,NA,16,TRBV5-1,CASSLGAGGPRNEQFF,TGCGCCAGCAGCTTGGGAGCGGGAGGGCCGAGGAATGAGCAGTTCTTC
TRBJ1-3,NA,NA,15,TRBV11-2,CASSLDGTRGNTIYF,TGTGCCAGCAGCTTAGATGGAACTAGGGGAAACACCATATATTTT
TRBJ1-1,NA,once,12,TRBV19,CASSIGGHEAFF,TGTGCCAGTAGTATAGGGGGACATGAAGCTTTCTTT
TRBJ1-2,NA,NA,14,TRBV2,CATRGIWGDGGYTF,TGTGCCACCCGAGGAATATGGGGTGATGGTGGCTACACCTTC
TRBJ1-1,NA,once,15,TRBV18,CASSPPRTTNTEAFF,TGTGCCAGCTCACCACCGAGGACGACGAACACTGAAGCTTTCTTT
TRBJ2-5,TRBD2,NA,15,TRBV6-1,CASSFPRGLQETQYF,TGTGCCAGCTCCTTTCCGAGGGGACTACAAGAGACCCAGTACTTC
TRBJ2-7,TRBD1,NA,18,TRBV11-1,CASSLAWTGVPSSYEQYF,TGTGCCAGCAGCTTAGCGTGGACAGGGGTGCCCTCCTCCTACGAGCAGTACTTC
TRBJ2-7,TRBD2,NA,14,TRBV7-9,CASSLGSGAYEQYF,TGTGCCAGCAGCTTAGGTAGCGGGGCCTACGAGCAGTACTTC
TRBJ2-3,TRBD2,few,15,TRBV15,CATLREGFYTDTQYF,TGTGCCACCTTACGGGAGGGATTCTACACAGATACGCAGTATTTT
TRBJ2-7,NA,NA,14,TRBV5-1,CASSPRAPDYEQYF,TGCGCCAGCAGCCCCCGGGCCCCGGACTACGAGCAGTACTTC
TRBJ1-1,NA,NA,11,TRBV6-5,CASSYSGKAFF,TGTGCCAGCAGTTACTCAGGTAAAGCTTTCTTT
TRBJ2-3,TRBD2,few,14,TRBV4-3,CASSPLAGSDTQYF,TGCGCCAGCAGCCCGTTAGCGGGATCGGATACGCAGTATTTT
TRBJ2-7,TRBD2,NA,15,TRBV7-9,CASSSEAGASYEQYF,TGTGCCAGCAGCTCTGAAGCGGGAGCGTCCTACGAGCAGTACTTC
TRBJ1-1,NA,NA,13,TRBV9,CASSVSGNTEAFF,TGTGCCAGCAGCGTCTCCGGGAACACTGAAGCTTTCTTT
TRBJ2-7,NA,NA,15,TRBV28,CASSLGGPPIYEQYF,TGTGCCAGCAGTTTAGGGGGGCCCCCCATCTACGAGCAGTACTTC
TRBJ2-7,NA,NA,17,TRBV4-1,CASSQDTAAREAYEQYF,TGCGCCAGCAGCCAAGATACGGCGGCCAGGGAAGCCTACGAGCAGTACTTC
TRBJ2-2,NA,NA,15,TRBV5-1,CASSLQGKRTGELFF,TGCGCCAGCAGCCTACAGGGAAAGAGAACCGGGGAGCTGTTTTTT
TRBJ2-3,TRBD2,NA,16,TRBV19,CASSRGLAVITDTQYF,TGTGCCAGTAGTAGAGGACTAGCGGTCATCACAGATACGCAGTATTTT
TRBJ2-7,NA,NA,15,TRBV11-2,CASSLKVGGPGEQYF,TGTGCCAGCAGCTTAAAGGTCGGCGGGCCGGGGGAGCAGTACTTC
TRBJ2-7,NA,NA,12,TRBV10-3,CAISESGPGQYF,TGTGCCATCAGTGAGTCTGGGCCTGGGCAGTACTTC
TRBJ1-2,NA,NA,16,TRBV7-9,CASSATAQGRRYGYTF,TGTGCCAGCAGCGCAACGGCCCAGGGGCGACGCTATGGCTACACCTTC
TRBJ2-2,TRBD1,NA,15,TRBV19,CASSRDRANTGELFF,TGTGCCAGTAGCCGGGACAGGGCCAACACCGGGGAGCTGTTTTTT
TRBJ2-7,TRBD2,once,22,TRBV7-3,CASSPPGHPGLAGRFPSHEQYF,TGTGCCAGCAGTCCCCCGGGACACCCAGGACTAGCGGGGCGCTTCCCCTCCCACGAGCAGTACTTC
TRBJ1-6,TRBD1,NA,15,TRBV7-2,CASSSGTGGNSPLHF,TGTGCCAGCAGCTCCGGGACAGGGGGAAATTCACCCCTCCACTTT
TRBJ2-7,NA,NA,15,TRBV9,CASSVDSVPTYEQYF,TGTGCCAGCAGCGTAGATTCAGTTCCCACCTACGAGCAGTACTTC
TRBJ2-7,NA,NA,13,TRBV5-4,CASSLPGTNEQYF,TGTGCCAGCAGCTTGCCAGGGACGAACGAGCAGTACTTC